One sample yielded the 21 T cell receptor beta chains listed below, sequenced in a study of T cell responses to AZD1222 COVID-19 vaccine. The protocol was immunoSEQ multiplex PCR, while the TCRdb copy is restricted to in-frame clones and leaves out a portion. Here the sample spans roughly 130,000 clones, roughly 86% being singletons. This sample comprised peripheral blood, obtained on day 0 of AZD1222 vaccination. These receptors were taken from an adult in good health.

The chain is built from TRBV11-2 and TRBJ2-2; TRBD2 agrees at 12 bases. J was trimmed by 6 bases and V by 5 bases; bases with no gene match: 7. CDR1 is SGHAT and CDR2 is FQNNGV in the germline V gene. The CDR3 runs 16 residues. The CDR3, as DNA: TGTGCCAGCAGCCATCCGACTAGCGGGAGTGCCGGGGAGCTGTTTTTT. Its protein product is CASSHPTSGSAGELFF. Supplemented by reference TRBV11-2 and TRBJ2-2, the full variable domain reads EAGVAQSPRYKIIEKRQSVAFWCNPISGHATLYWYQQILGQGPKLLIQFQNNGVVDDSQLPKDRFSAERLKGVDSTLKIQPAKLEDSAVYLCASSHPTSGSAGELFFGEGSRLTVL.

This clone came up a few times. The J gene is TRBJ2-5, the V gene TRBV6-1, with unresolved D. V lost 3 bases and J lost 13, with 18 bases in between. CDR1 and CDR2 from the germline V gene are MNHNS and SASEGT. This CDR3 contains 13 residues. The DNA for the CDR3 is TGTGCCAGCAGTGACGGGTCAGTGGAGACGAGGTACTTC. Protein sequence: CASSDGSVETRYF.

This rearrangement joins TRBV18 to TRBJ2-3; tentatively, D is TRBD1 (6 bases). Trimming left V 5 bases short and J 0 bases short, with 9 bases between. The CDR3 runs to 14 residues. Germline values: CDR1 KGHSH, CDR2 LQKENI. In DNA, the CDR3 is TGTGCCAGCTCAGACAGGTTGAGCACAGATACGCAGTATTTT. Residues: CASSDRLSTDTQYF.

The CDR3 coding sequence is TGCAGCGTTGTCGATGGCTCCTACGAGCAGTACTTC. Amino acids: CSVVDGSYEQYF. V usage is TRBV29-1 and J usage is TRBJ2-7; D is uncertain. Germline V lookup: CDR1 SQVTM, CDR2 ANQGSEA. The CDR3 extends over 12 amino acids. Trimming took off 4 bases at V and 0 bases at J, with 7 bases between the two ends.

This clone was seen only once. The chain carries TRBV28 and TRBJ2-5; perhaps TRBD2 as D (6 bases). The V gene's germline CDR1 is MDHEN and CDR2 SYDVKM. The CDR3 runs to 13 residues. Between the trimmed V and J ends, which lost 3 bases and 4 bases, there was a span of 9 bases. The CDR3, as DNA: TGTGCCAGCAGTTTGGGGGGTGGAGAGACCCAGTACTTC. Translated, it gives CASSLGGGETQYF. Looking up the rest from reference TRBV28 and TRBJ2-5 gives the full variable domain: DVKVTQSSRYLVKRTGEKVFLECVQDMDHENMFWYRQDPGLGLRLIYFSYDVKMKEKGDIPEGYSVSREKKERFSLILESASTNQTSMYLCASSLGGGETQYFGPGTRLLVL.

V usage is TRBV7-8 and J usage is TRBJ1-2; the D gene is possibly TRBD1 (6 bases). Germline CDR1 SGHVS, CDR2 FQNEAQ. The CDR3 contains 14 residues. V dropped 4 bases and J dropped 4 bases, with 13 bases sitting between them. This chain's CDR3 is CASSSPGHSYGYTF. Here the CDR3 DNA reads TGTGCCAGCAGCTCTCCGGGACACTCCTATGGCTACACCTTC.

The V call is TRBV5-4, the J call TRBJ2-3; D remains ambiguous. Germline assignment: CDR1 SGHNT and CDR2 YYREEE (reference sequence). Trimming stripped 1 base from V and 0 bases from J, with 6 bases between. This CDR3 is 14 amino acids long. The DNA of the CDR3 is TGTGCCAGCAGCTTGTGGGTTAGCACAGATACGCAGTATTTT. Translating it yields CASSLWVSTDTQYF.

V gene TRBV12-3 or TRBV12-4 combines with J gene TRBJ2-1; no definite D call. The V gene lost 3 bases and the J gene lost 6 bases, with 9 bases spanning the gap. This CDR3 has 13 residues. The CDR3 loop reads CASSFVARNEQFF. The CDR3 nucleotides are TGTGCCAGCAGTTTCGTAGCACGCAATGAGCAGTTCTTC.

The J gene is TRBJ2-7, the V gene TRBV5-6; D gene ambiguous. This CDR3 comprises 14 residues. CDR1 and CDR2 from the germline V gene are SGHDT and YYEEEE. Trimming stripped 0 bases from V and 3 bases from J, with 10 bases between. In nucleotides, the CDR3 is TGTGCCAGCAGCTTGGCGCCTGGATTCTACGAGCAGTACTTC. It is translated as CASSLAPGFYEQYF.

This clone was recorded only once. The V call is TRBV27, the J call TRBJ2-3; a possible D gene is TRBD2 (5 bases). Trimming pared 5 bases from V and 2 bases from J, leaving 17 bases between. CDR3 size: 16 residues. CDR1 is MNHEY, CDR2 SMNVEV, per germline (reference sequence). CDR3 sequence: CASSTQLDVATDTQYF. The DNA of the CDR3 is TGTGCCAGCAGTACCCAACTAGACGTCGCCACAGATACGCAGTATTTT.

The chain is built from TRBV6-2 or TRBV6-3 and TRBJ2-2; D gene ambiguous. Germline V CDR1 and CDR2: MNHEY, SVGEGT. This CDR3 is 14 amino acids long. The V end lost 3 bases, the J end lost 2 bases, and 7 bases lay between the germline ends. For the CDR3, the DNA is TGTGCCAGCAGTTATACAAGAAACACCGGGGAGCTGTTTTTT. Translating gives CASSYTRNTGELFF.

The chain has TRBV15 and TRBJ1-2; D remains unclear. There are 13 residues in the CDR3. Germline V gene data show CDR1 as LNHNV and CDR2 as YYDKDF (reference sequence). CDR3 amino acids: CAPDDPGGYGYTF. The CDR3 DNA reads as TGTGCACCAGACGACCCGGGCGGCTATGGCTACACCTTC.

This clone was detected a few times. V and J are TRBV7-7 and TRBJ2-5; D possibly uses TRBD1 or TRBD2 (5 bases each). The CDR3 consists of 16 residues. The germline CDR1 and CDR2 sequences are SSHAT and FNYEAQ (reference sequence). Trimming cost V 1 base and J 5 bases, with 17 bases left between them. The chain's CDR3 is CASSLGGSRGVETQYF. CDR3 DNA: TGTGCCAGCAGCTTAGGCGGTTCTCGAGGGGTTGAGACCCAGTACTTC.

CDR3 in DNA: TGTGCCAGCAGTAAGCTGAAAGGGACAGCCTACACCTTC. It encodes CASSKLKGTAYTF. The V and J genes are TRBV6-5 and TRBJ1-2; 7 bases match TRBD1. Per the germline V gene, CDR1 is MNHEY and CDR2 is SVGAGI. V shed 5 bases, J shed 10 bases, and the junction held 10 bases outside the gene matches. This CDR3 contains 13 residues.

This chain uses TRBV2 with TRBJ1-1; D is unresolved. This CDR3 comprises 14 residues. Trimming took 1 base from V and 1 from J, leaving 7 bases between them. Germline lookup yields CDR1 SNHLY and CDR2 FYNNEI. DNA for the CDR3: TGTGCCAGCAGTGAAGGCACAACGAACACTGAAGCTTTCTTT. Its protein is CASSEGTTNTEAFF.

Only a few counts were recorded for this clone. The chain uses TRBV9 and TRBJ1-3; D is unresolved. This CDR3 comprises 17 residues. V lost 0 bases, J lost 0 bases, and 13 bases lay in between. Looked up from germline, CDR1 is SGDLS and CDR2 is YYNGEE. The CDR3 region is CASSVARDGTSGNTIYF. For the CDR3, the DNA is TGTGCCAGCAGCGTAGCAAGGGATGGCACCTCTGGAAACACCATATATTTT.

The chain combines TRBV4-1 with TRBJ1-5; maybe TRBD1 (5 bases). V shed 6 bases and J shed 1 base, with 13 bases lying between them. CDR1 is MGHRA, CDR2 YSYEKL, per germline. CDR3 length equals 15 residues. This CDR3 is CASSPGEGSNQPQHF. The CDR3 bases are TGCGCCAGCAGTCCCGGGGAGGGGAGCAATCAGCCCCAGCATTTT.

The CDR3 sequence is CASSLARGSQPQHF. As DNA, the CDR3 is TGTGCCAGCAGCTTAGCTAGGGGGTCGCAGCCCCAGCATTTT. The J gene is TRBJ1-5, the V gene TRBV7-8; D might be TRBD1 (6 bases). The CDR3 length is 14 residues. V was cut by 0 bases and J by 7 bases, with 10 bases left in between. The V gene's germline CDR1 is SGHVS and CDR2 FQNEAQ. Complete variable domain (other parts from reference TRBV7-8 and TRBJ1-5): GAGVSQSPRYKVAKRGQDVALRCDPISGHVSLFWYQQALGQGPEFLTYFQNEAQLDKSGLPSDRFFAERPEGSVSTLKIQRTQQEDSAVYLCASSLARGSQPQHFGDGTRLSIL.

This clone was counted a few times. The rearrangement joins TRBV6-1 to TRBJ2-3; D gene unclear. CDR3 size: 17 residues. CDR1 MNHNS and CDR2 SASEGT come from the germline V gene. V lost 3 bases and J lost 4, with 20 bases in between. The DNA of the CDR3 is TGTGCCAGCAGTGACCGCCTCCATGGGATCTCAGCAGATACGCAGTATTTT. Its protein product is CASSDRLHGISADTQYF.

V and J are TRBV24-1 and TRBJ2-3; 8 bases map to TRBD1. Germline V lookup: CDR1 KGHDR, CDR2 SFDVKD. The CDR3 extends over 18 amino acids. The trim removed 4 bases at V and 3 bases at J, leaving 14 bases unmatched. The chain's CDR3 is CATSDWTGRGSPTDTQYF. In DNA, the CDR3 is TGTGCCACCAGTGACTGGACAGGGCGGGGTAGCCCGACAGATACGCAGTATTTT.

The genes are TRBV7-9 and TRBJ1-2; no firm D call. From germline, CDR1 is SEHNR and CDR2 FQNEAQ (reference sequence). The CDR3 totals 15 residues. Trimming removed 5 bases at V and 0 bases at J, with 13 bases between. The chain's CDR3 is CASSPDLLANYGYTF. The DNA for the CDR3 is TGTGCCAGCAGCCCTGACTTGTTAGCTAACTATGGCTACACCTTC.